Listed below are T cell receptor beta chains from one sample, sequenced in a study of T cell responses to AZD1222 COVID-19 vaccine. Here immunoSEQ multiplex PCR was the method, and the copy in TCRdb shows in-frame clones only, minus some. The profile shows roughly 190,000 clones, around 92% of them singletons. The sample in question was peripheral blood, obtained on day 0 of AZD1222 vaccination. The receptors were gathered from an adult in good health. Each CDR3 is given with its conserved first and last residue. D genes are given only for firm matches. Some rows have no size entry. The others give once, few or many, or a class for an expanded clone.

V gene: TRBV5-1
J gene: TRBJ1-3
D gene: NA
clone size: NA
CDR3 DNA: TGCGCCAGCGCTGACGTTAGCTCTGGAAACACCATATATTTT
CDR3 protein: CASADVSSGNTIYF

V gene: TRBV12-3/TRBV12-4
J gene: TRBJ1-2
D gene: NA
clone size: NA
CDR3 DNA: TGTGCCAGTATTAGACGGAGCTGGGGCTACACCTTC
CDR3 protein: CASIRRSWGYTF

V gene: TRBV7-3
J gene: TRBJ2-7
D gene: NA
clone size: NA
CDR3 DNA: TGTGCCAGCAGCTTATACCCGACAGGTCGCGAGCAGTACTTC
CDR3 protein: CASSLYPTGREQYF

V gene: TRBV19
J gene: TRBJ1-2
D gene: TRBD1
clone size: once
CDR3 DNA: TGTGCCAGTAGTATAGTAGGGACAGGGAGTAGCGGCTACACCTTC
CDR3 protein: CASSIVGTGSSGYTF

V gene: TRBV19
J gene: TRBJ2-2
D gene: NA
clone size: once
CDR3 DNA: TGTGCCAGTAGTAATACTGCCGGGGAGCTGTTTTTT
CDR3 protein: CASSNTAGELFF

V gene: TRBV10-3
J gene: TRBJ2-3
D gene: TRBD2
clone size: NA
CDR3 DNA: TGTGCCATCAGTGTTAGCGGGGGGCCCCGCACAGATACGCAGTATTTT
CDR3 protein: CAISVSGGPRTDTQYF

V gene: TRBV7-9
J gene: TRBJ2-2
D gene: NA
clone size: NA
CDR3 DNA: TGTGCCAGCAGCTTTAGGGTCTCGGGCACCGGGGAGCTGTTTTTT
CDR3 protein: CASSFRVSGTGELFF

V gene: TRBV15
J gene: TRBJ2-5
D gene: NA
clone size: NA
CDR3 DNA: TGTGCCACCAGCAGTGGGGATGGGGAGACCCAGTACTTC
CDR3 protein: CATSSGDGETQYF

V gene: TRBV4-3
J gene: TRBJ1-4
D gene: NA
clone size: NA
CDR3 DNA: TGCGCCAGCAGCCAAGGTCGGCTTAATGAAAAACTGTTTTTT
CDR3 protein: CASSQGRLNEKLFF

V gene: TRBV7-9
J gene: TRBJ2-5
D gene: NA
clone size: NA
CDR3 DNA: TGTGCCAGCAGCTCCGTCTGGGAGACCCAGTACTTC
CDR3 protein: CASSSVWETQYF

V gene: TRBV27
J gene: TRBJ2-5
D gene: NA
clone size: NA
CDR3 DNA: TGTGCCAGCAGTTTACACAGAAACCAGTACTTC
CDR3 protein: CASSLHRNQYF

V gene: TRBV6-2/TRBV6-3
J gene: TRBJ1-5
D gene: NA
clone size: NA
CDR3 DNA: TGTGCCAGCAGCTCCTCCTCGCCCCAGCATTTT
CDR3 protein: CASSSSSPQHF

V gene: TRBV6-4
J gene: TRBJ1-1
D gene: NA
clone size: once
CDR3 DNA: TGTGCCAGCAGCCCCTCACCGGGGAACACTGAAGCTTTCTTT
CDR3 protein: CASSPSPGNTEAFF

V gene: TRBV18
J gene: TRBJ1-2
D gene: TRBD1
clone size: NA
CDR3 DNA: TGTGCCAGCTCACCCGGACAGGGGGCAAAGGGCTACACCTTC
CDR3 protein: CASSPGQGAKGYTF